These 22 T cell receptor beta chains were sequenced from one sample in a study of T-cell memory formation after mild COVID-19. TCRdb re-analysed the 5' RACE reads in MiXCR, keeping a single row per CDR3 protein. Among 130,000 to 150,000 distinct CDR3 sequences, about 5.5% were seen once, and the ten largest hold approximately 2%. Source material: PBMCs or a T cell subset sorted from them (not recorded which). The receptors stem from an adult woman who had mild COVID-19 (a few samples of this study predate the infection). Cell type and time point are not known.

At least ten counts were recorded for this clonotype. This chain links TRBV30 with TRBJ2-7, with D possibly TRBD2 on 7 matching bases. The germline CDR1 and CDR2 sequences are GTSNPN and SVGIG (reference sequence). The CDR3 consists of 11 residues. Trimming removed 8 bases at V and 7 bases at J, with 15 bases between. The CDR3 nucleotides are TGTGCCGGGGGCCTGGGGGGGGAGCAGTACTTC. This translates into CAGGLGGEQYF.

V usage is TRBV5-6 and J usage is TRBJ1-2; unclear D gene. Germline CDR1 reads SGHDT; CDR2 reads YYEEEE. The CDR3 is 12 residues long. V dropped 4 bases and J dropped 3 bases, with 7 bases sitting between them. CDR3 bases: TGTGCCAGCAGCACGGATTACTATGGCTACACCTTC. Translated: CASSTDYYGYTF.

The chain joins TRBV6-2 or TRBV6-3 to TRBJ2-5, with 9 bases that match TRBD1. The V gene's germline CDR1 is MNHEY and CDR2 SVGEGT. The CDR3 spans 14 residues. V shed 5 bases and J 3 bases; nucleotides not matched to a gene: 4. Here the CDR3 reads CASSTGQGKETQYF. The CDR3 region has the DNA TGTGCCAGCAGTACGGGACAGGGAAAAGAGACCCAGTACTTC.

This clonotype was detected many times. The DNA of the CDR3 is TGTGCCAGCAGCTCAATCAGGGGCGATGCAACTAATGAAAAACTGTTTTTT. Translating it yields CASSSIRGDATNEKLFF. This sequence joins TRBV7-9 and TRBJ1-4, with D possibly TRBD1 on 6 matching bases. This CDR3 region has 17 residues. Trimming pared 4 bases from V and 0 bases from J, leaving 15 bases between. Looked up from germline, CDR1 is SEHNR and CDR2 is FQNEAQ (reference sequence). Based on the CDR3 plus reference TRBV7-9 and TRBJ1-4, the full variable domain is DTGVSQNPRHKITKRGQNVTFRCDPISEHNRLYWYRQTLGQGPEFLTYFQNEAQLEKSRLLSDRFSAERPKGSFSTLEIQRTEQGDSAMYLCASSSIRGDATNEKLFFGSGTQLSVL.

This clonotype was picked up many times. The chain combines TRBV9 with TRBJ2-1; weak D call: TRBD2 (6 bases). Germline CDR1 reads SGDLS; CDR2 reads YYNGEE. Trimming stripped 3 bases from V and 4 bases from J, with 14 bases between. CDR3 length: 15 amino acids. The CDR3 sequence: CASSAFAGSYNEQFF. DNA for the CDR3: TGTGCCAGCAGCGCGTTCGCGGGGAGTTACAATGAGCAGTTCTTC.

This clonotype was observed at least ten times. The V and J genes are TRBV11-2 and TRBJ1-1; a weak D match, TRBD1 (5 bases). Germline assignment: CDR1 SGHAT and CDR2 FQNNGV. The CDR3 spans 14 residues. Trimming took 7 bases from V and 2 from J, leaving 14 bases between them. Written as DNA, the CDR3 is TGTGCCAGCAAAAACGTGAGGGGTAACACTGAAGCTTTCTTT. Encoded protein: CASKNVRGNTEAFF. Full variable domain (remainder filled in from reference TRBV11-2 and TRBJ1-1): EAGVAQSPRYKIIEKRQSVAFWCNPISGHATLYWYQQILGQGPKLLIQFQNNGVVDDSQLPKDRFSAERLKGVDSTLKIQPAKLEDSAVYLCASKNVRGNTEAFFGQGTRLTVV.

The chain couples TRBV11-2 to TRBJ2-1, with D unresolved. This CDR3 region has 12 residues. With 1 base removed from V and 9 bases from J, the gap between germline ends came to 7 bases. Germline lookup yields CDR1 SGHAT and CDR2 FQNNGV. The CDR3 region has the DNA TGTGCCAGCAGCTTAGCAAGAAGTGAGCAGTTCTTC. Protein sequence: CASSLARSEQFF. The full variable domain, rest sourced from reference TRBV11-2 and TRBJ2-1, is EAGVAQSPRYKIIEKRQSVAFWCNPISGHATLYWYQQILGQGPKLLIQFQNNGVVDDSQLPKDRFSAERLKGVDSTLKIQPAKLEDSAVYLCASSLARSEQFFGPGTRLTVL.

The V call is TRBV15, the J call TRBJ2-2; D remains unclear. Trimming left V 0 bases short and J 0 bases short, with 11 bases between. The CDR3 loop spans 17 amino acids. Germline V gene sequence: CDR1 LNHNV, CDR2 YYDKDF (reference sequence). The CDR3 sequence is CATSRDHQLANTGELFF. The DNA of the CDR3 is TGTGCCACCAGCAGAGATCATCAGCTCGCGAACACCGGGGAGCTGTTTTTT.

This clonotype turned up a few times. The chain recombines TRBV7-3 with TRBJ2-3; D possibly corresponds to TRBD2 (6 bases). Per the germline V gene, CDR1 is SGHTA and CDR2 is FQGTGA. Trimming cost V 0 bases and J 14 bases, with 18 bases left between them. The CDR3 covers 14 residues. The CDR3 DNA is TGTGCCAGCAGCTTAACCCAGGCAGCCCGGGAGTGGTATTTT. Amino acid sequence: CASSLTQAAREWYF.

In its sample, this clonotype was seen many times. The V gene is TRBV6-2 or TRBV6-3, the J gene TRBJ2-4; TRBD1 agrees at 11 bases. The CDR3 is 16 residues long. Trimming took 4 bases from V and 3 from J; bases not matched to a gene: 5. Germline loops: CDR1 MNHEY, CDR2 SVGEGT. The chain's CDR3 is CASSFGQGAVKNIQYF. As DNA, the CDR3 is TGTGCCAGCAGTTTTGGACAGGGGGCAGTCAAAAACATTCAGTACTTC.

This clonotype was counted ten times or more. This rearrangement joins TRBV6-5 to TRBJ2-5; 7 positions match TRBD1. Per germline, CDR1 MNHEY and CDR2 SVGAGI. This CDR3 is built from 14 residues. The ends lost 6 bases at V and 0 bases at J; junction bases unmatched: 4. The CDR3 reads CASRTQGNQETQYF. CDR3 nucleotide sequence: TGTGCCAGCAGGACACAGGGGAACCAAGAGACCCAGTACTTC.

This clonotype was observed a few times. This chain uses TRBV20-1 with TRBJ1-3; D not resolved. V was pared by 7 bases and J by 4 bases, with 11 bases between. This CDR3 has 12 residues. The germline gives CDR1 DFQATT, CDR2 SNEGSKA (reference sequence). The CDR3 DNA follows: TGCAGTGTACGCCCCAGCGGAAACACCATATATTTT. Protein: CSVRPSGNTIYF.

This clonotype was counted many times. V and J are TRBV12-3 or TRBV12-4 and TRBJ2-3, with unresolved D. The ends were cut back, 3 bases at V and 2 bases at J, with 12 bases in the middle. There are 15 residues in the CDR3. In DNA, the CDR3 is TGTGCCAGCAGTTTCAGGCAGCTCTACACAGATACGCAGTATTTT. This gives the protein CASSFRQLYTDTQYF.

V and J are TRBV5-5 and TRBJ1-3; 7 nucleotides match TRBD1. The germline V gene encodes CDR1 SGHKS and CDR2 YYEKEE (reference sequence). J gave up 3 bases and V 0 bases, and 6 bases lay outside the gene matches. CDR3 length: 16 residues. The CDR3 sequence is CASSLEQGNYGNTIYF. The CDR3 region has the DNA TGTGCCAGCAGCTTGGAACAGGGGAACTATGGAAACACCATATATTTT.

This clonotype was seen only a few times. This chain connects TRBV12-3 or TRBV12-4 to TRBJ2-5, with D tentatively TRBD2 (6 bases). CDR3 length equals 15 residues. V gave up 5 bases and J gave up 5 bases, with 18 bases separating them. Here the CDR3 DNA reads TGTGCCAGCAGTCCCTACTGGGAGGTACAGGAGACCCAGTACTTC. This translates into CASSPYWEVQETQYF.

V usage is TRBV19 and J usage is TRBJ1-2, with a tentative D call TRBD1 (5 bases). Germline CDR1 and CDR2: LNHDA and SQIVND (reference sequence). This CDR3 is 12 amino acids long. V was pared by 10 bases and J by 7 bases, with 16 bases between. The CDR3 region is CATRGTRSGYTF. The CDR3 DNA sequence: TGTGCCACCCGGGGCACACGATCTGGCTACACCTTC.

The rearrangement uses TRBV14 and TRBJ2-7; 12 bases agree with TRBD2. The germline gives CDR1 SGHDN, CDR2 FVKESK. The V gene end was trimmed by 4 bases and the J gene end by 6 bases; junction bases not matched to a gene: 16. The CDR3 covers 18 residues. In nucleotides, the CDR3 is TGTGCCAGCAGCCCTTTCTATAGGACTAGCGGGATCTCCGCCGAGCAGTACTTC. Translation gives CASSPFYRTSGISAEQYF. Drawing the rest from reference TRBV14 and TRBJ2-7, the complete variable domain is EAGVTQFPSHSVIEKGQTVTLRCDPISGHDNLYWYRRVMGKEIKFLLHFVKESKQDESGMPNNRFLAERTGGTYSTLKVQPAELEDSGVYFCASSPFYRTSGISAEQYFGPGTRLTVT.

This clonotype showed up just once. The V and J genes are TRBV6-5 and TRBJ2-7; 7 nucleotides match TRBD2. The ends lost 0 bases at V and 1 base at J; junction bases unmatched: 6. The CDR3 runs 16 residues. Germline CDR1 is MNHEY and CDR2 is SVGAGI. This CDR3 reads CASSYSGGGTSYEQYF. In DNA form, the CDR3 reads TGTGCCAGCAGTTACTCGGGCGGGGGAACGTCCTACGAGCAGTACTTC.

The V call is TRBV20-1, the J call TRBJ1-5; D ambiguous. Germline V gives CDR1 DFQATT, CDR2 SNEGSKA (reference sequence). There are 13 residues in the CDR3. V lost 3 bases, J lost 1 base, and 7 bases lay in between. CDR3 bases: TGCAGTGCTAGTGAAGAGAGCAATCAGCCCCAGCATTTT. It yields the protein CSASEESNQPQHF.

The genes are TRBV7-2 and TRBJ1-1, with D perhaps matching TRBD1 (6 bases). The V and J ends lost 4 bases and 7 bases respectively, with 19 bases between them. This CDR3 contains 15 residues. Germline CDR1 and CDR2: SGHTA and FQGNSA. Here the CDR3 reads CASSSEGRGTSEAFF. DNA of the CDR3: TGTGCCAGCAGCTCGGAGGGGAGGGGGACTAGTGAAGCTTTCTTT.

This clonotype was recorded at least ten times. V and J are TRBV27 and TRBJ2-6; no clear D gene. The germline V gene encodes CDR1 MNHEY and CDR2 SMNVEV (reference sequence). V was cut by 8 bases and J by 4 bases, with 12 bases left in between. This CDR3 region has 14 residues. In DNA, the CDR3 is TGTGCCAGCTCTTCAGCTGTCGGGGCCAACGTCCTGACTTTC. This translates into CASSSAVGANVLTF.

This clonotype was seen at least ten times. This chain joins TRBV6-5 and TRBJ1-3; TRBD1 is a possible D gene (5 bases). CDR3 length equals 16 residues. With 0 bases removed from V and 0 bases from J, the gap between germline ends came to 9 bases. Germline CDR1 and CDR2: MNHEY and SVGAGI. The CDR3 is CASSYSGPISGNTIYF. CDR3 DNA sequence: TGTGCCAGCAGTTACTCGGGACCGATCTCTGGAAACACCATATATTTT.